These T cell receptor beta chains were read from a single sample in a study of beta chain features in type 1 diabetes. The data were produced by immunoSEQ multiplex PCR, yet TCRdb's version contains in-frame clones alone and is incomplete. The data show about 330,000 clones, with approximately 11% seen just once and about 0.014% held by the top ten. The sequenced sample consisted of naive CD4+ T cells from blood. These receptor sequences come from a woman aged 30 to 39 in good health. The CDR3 runs from the conserved cysteine through the conserved F or W. Each record gives: clone size, CDR3 length, J gene, V gene, D gene, CDR3 DNA, CDR3 protein. The D gene is left open where the match is weak. Size is omitted from some rows. Given values are once, few, many or a class for expanded clones.

few,13,TRBJ2-5,TRBV6-5,-,TGTGCCAGCAGTTACGCCAGACAAGAGACCCAGTACTTC,CASSYARQETQYF
few,11,TRBJ2-5,TRBV2,-,TGTGCCAGCAGCCAAAGCCAGACCCAGTACTTC,CASSQSQTQYF
-,13,TRBJ2-7,TRBV4-3,TRBD1,TGCGCCAGCAGCCAGGGACAGGGCCGGGAGCAGTACTTC,CASSQGQGREQYF
few,16,TRBJ2-2,TRBV7-6,-,TGTGCCAGCAGCTCCAGCCCCCCAGGGAACACCGGGGAGCTGTTTTTT,CASSSSPPGNTGELFF
-,15,TRBJ2-7,TRBV28,-,TGTGCCAGCAGTTTAAGGCGCGGGCTCTCCTACGAGCAGTACTTC,CASSLRRGLSYEQYF
few,16,TRBJ2-1,TRBV25-1,TRBD1,TGTGCCAGCAGTGAACGGCCCGGGACAGGTGTGCATGAGCAGTTCTTC,CASSERPGTGVHEQFF
-,11,TRBJ2-1,TRBV28,-,TGTGCCAGCGGGGGGAACAATGAGCAGTTCTTC,CASGGNNEQFF
-,16,TRBJ2-1,TRBV5-6,TRBD2,TGTGCCAGCAGCTCGCTGGGCGGGAGGGCAGTCAATGAGCAGTTCTTC,CASSSLGGRAVNEQFF
few,13,TRBJ2-1,TRBV18,-,TGTGCCAGCTCACCCCTGAGGGAAAATGAGCAGTTCTTC,CASSPLRENEQFF
-,13,TRBJ2-2,TRBV11-1,-,TGTGCCAGCAGCGTACAGGAGCCCGGGGAGCTGTTTTTT,CASSVQEPGELFF
few,13,TRBJ2-1,TRBV11-3,-,TGTGCCAGCAGCTTAGCGGGGGACAATGAGCAGTTCTTC,CASSLAGDNEQFF
few,15,TRBJ2-7,TRBV15,-,TGTGCCACCAGCAGAGAGAGGACAAGGCCCTACGAGCAGTACTTC,CATSRERTRPYEQYF
-,15,TRBJ1-2,TRBV27,TRBD1,TGTGCCAGCAGCTCGTGGACAGGGGGTCCCTATGGCTACACCTTC,CASSSWTGGPYGYTF
-,12,TRBJ1-5,TRBV23-1,-,TGCGCCAGCGGGCCCGGTTCTCAGCCCCAGCATTTT,CASGPGSQPQHF
few,15,TRBJ2-1,TRBV30,-,TGTGCCTGGAGTGTACAGGGCGGCGCCTACAATGAGCAGTTCTTC,CAWSVQGGAYNEQFF
few,14,TRBJ2-5,TRBV7-3,-,TGTGCCAGCAGCCCGAAGCCTGGCCAAGAGACCCAGTACTTC,CASSPKPGQETQYF